Below, 14 T cell receptor beta chains from the same sample are listed, as sequenced in a study of Ad26.COV2.S vaccination and SARS-CoV-2 variants. Assay used: immunoSEQ multiplex PCR; TCRdb lists only in-frame clones, some missing. The table records about 180,000 clones, around 88% of them present only once. This specimen consisted of peripheral blood, obtained after recovery from COVID-19. The receptors were sampled from a human donor who had recovered from COVID-19.

This chain links TRBV15 with TRBJ1-2; no reliable D call. V lost 3 bases and J 5 bases, leaving 31 bases between the germline ends. The CDR3 is 20 residues long. Germline V gene lookup returns CDR1 LNHNV and CDR2 YYDKDF (reference sequence). CDR3 sequence: CATSSNPPGSVGSNSYGYTF. Here the CDR3 DNA reads TGTGCCACCAGCAGTAACCCACCCGGCAGCGTGGGCTCTAATTCATATGGCTACACCTTC.

CDR3: CAISLTESYNEQFF. Here the CDR3 DNA reads TGTGCCATCAGTTTGACTGAGTCCTACAATGAGCAGTTCTTC. The rearrangement links TRBV10-3 to TRBJ2-1; D gene uncertain. The CDR3 spans 14 residues. CDR1 ENHRY and CDR2 SYGVKD come from the germline V gene. Trimming cost V 5 bases and J 1 base, with 9 bases left between them.

This chain joins TRBV28 and TRBJ2-2; TRBD2 might be the D (6 bases). The CDR3 runs to 14 residues. Germline V gene lookup returns CDR1 MDHEN and CDR2 SYDVKM. Trimming left V 4 bases short and J 7 bases short, with 13 bases between. This CDR3 reads CASSSPGTFGELFF. CDR3 nucleotide sequence: TGTGCCAGCAGTTCCCCGGGGACTTTCGGGGAGCTGTTTTTT. The variable domain in full, completed from reference TRBV28 and TRBJ2-2, reads DVKVTQSSRYLVKRTGEKVFLECVQDMDHENMFWYRQDPGLGLRLIYFSYDVKMKEKGDIPEGYSVSREKKERFSLILESASTNQTSMYLCASSSPGTFGELFFGEGSRLTVL.

This sequence joins TRBV7-2 and TRBJ2-1; the D gene is possibly TRBD1 (6 bases). Between the trimmed V and J ends, which lost 4 bases and 2 bases, there was a span of 12 bases. Germline V gene lookup returns CDR1 SGHTA and CDR2 FQGNSA. The CDR3 contains 15 residues. The CDR3, as DNA: TGTGCCAGCAGCTCACGTAGGACAGCCTACAATGAGCAGTTCTTC. Its translation is CASSSRRTAYNEQFF.

The CDR3: CASSRNTGNQETQYF. The DNA for the CDR3 is TGTGCCAGCTCACGAAATACAGGAAACCAAGAGACCCAGTACTTC. The gene calls are TRBV18 and TRBJ2-5; D is possibly TRBD1 (5 bases). This CDR3 contains 15 residues. Germline lookup yields CDR1 KGHSH and CDR2 LQKENI. V lost 4 bases and J 0 bases, leaving 12 bases between the germline ends.

The J gene is TRBJ2-3, the V gene TRBV7-6; 7 positions agree with TRBD2. Losses at the gene ends were 2 bases for V and 1 base for J; bases not matched to a gene: 3. The CDR3 length is 15 residues. The germline CDR1 and CDR2 sequences are SGHVS and FNYEAQ. CDR3 amino acids: CASSLLAGGTDTQYF. CDR3 bases: TGTGCCAGCAGCTTACTCGCGGGAGGCACAGATACGCAGTATTTT. Together with reference TRBV7-6 and TRBJ2-3, the CDR3 gives the full variable domain: GAGVSQSPRYKVTKRGQDVALRCDPISGHVSLYWYRQALGQGPEFLTYFNYEAQQDKSGLPNDRFSAERPEGSISTLTIQRTEQRDSAMYRCASSLLAGGTDTQYFGPGTRLTVL.

The chain has TRBV7-2 and TRBJ2-5; D not resolved. CDR3 length equals 13 residues. V shed 1 base and J shed 6 bases, with 9 bases lying between them. Germline CDR1 reads SGHTA; CDR2 reads FQGNSA. CDR3 amino acids: CASSLGGLKTQYF. CDR3 sequence (DNA): TGTGCCAGCAGCTTAGGGGGTCTAAAGACCCAGTACTTC.

The rearrangement uses TRBV7-2 and TRBJ1-6; 10 positions agree with TRBD1. This CDR3 contains 15 residues. Germline V gene lookup returns CDR1 SGHTA and CDR2 FQGNSA. After removal of 4 bases from V and 9 bases from J, the junction contained 6 bases not matched to a gene. In DNA, the CDR3 is TGTGCCAGCAGCTCCGACAGGGGGCGGGTTTCACCCCTCCACTTT. It yields the protein CASSSDRGRVSPLHF. Full variable domain (rest looked up from reference TRBV7-2 and TRBJ1-6): GAGVSQSPSNKVTEKGKDVELRCDPISGHTALYWYRQSLGQGLEFLIYFQGNSAPDKSGLPSDRFSAERTGGSVSTLTIQRTQQEDSAVYLCASSSDRGRVSPLHFGNGTRLTVT.

This chain uses TRBV5-6 with TRBJ2-5, with D tentatively TRBD2 (6 bases). Trimming shortened V by 0 bases and J by 7 bases, and 10 bases separated the two germline ends. Per the germline V gene, CDR1 is SGHDT and CDR2 is YYEEEE. This CDR3 contains 13 residues. CDR3 in DNA: TGTGCCAGCAGCTTGGGGGGAGGCTGGACCCAGTACTTC. This sequence encodes CASSLGGGWTQYF.

The chain links TRBV7-2 to TRBJ1-1; D is ambiguous. The V gene lost 3 bases and the J gene lost 4 bases, with 12 bases spanning the gap. The germline V gene encodes CDR1 SGHTA and CDR2 FQGNSA. This CDR3 is 14 amino acids long. CDR3 DNA sequence: TGTGCCAGCAGCTTCAGCCTTGGGAGCACTGAAGCTTTCTTT. Residues: CASSFSLGSTEAFF.

The chain couples TRBV5-4 to TRBJ2-7; tentative D call: TRBD1 (6 bases). Between the trimmed V and J ends, which lost 2 bases and 6 bases, there was a span of 12 bases. The germline CDR1 and CDR2 sequences are SGHNT and YYREEE (reference sequence). CDR3 size: 13 residues. CDR3 residues: CASSLQGASEQYF. CDR3 sequence (DNA): TGTGCCAGCAGCTTACAGGGCGCAAGCGAGCAGTACTTC.

CDR3 sequence: CATSRDLGQPQHF. The CDR3, as DNA: TGTGCCACCAGCAGAGACTTAGGCCAGCCCCAGCATTTT. V and J are TRBV15 and TRBJ1-5; unclear D gene. Germline CDR1 LNHNV, CDR2 YYDKDF (reference sequence). Trimming removed 0 bases from V and 7 bases from J, with 7 bases in between. CDR3 length: 13 residues.

The chain couples TRBV28 to TRBJ2-7; 7 bases agree with TRBD1. Germline lookup yields CDR1 MDHEN and CDR2 SYDVKM. This CDR3 is 16 amino acids long. The V gene end was trimmed by 6 bases and the J gene end by 2 bases; junction bases not matched to a gene: 13. CDR3 sequence reads: CASSSVGQASPYEQYF. In nucleotides, the CDR3 is TGTGCCAGCAGCAGTGTTGGACAGGCCTCCCCCTACGAGCAGTACTTC.

V is TRBV5-5 and J is TRBJ1-4; D might be TRBD1 (5 bases). This CDR3 contains 14 residues. CDR1 and CDR2 from the germline V gene are SGHKS and YYEKEE (reference sequence). The V gene lost 4 bases and the J gene lost 5 bases, with 12 bases spanning the gap. In DNA, the CDR3 is TGTGCCAGCAGCATCCGGGACCCAAATGAAAAACTGTTTTTT. It yields the protein CASSIRDPNEKLFF.